This T cell receptor beta chain comes out of a study of vaccination effects on CD4 cells after COVID-19. Broader study findings: Late post-vaccination samples showed marked contraction of infection- and vaccine-induced clones.

The CDR3 length is 14 residues. Germline V gene lookup returns CDR1 SGHTA and CDR2 FQGNSA. Trimming pared 1 base from V and 0 bases from J, leaving 6 bases between. ViraFEST used viral peptide pools to expand antigen-specific CD4+ T cells before sequencing. With around ten days of culture completed, CD4+ T cells were isolated. Subjects were given two BNT162b2 or mRNA-1273 vaccine doses. Vaccine recipients had no previous SARS-CoV-2 infection; their nucleocapsid antibodies were negative. Half the medium was replaced with IL-2 medium on days 3 and 7. With regard to this clone: Its matching antigen is unknown.

Sequenced by immunoSEQ multiplex PCR; TCRdb stores in-frame clones only, minus some. The sample has about 35,000 clones, almost 85% seen once. The TCR sequence derives from a human donor who received a COVID-19 vaccine. Some clones in this sample may be carry-over from other donors' samples. V is TRBV7-2 and J is TRBJ1-1; D gene uncertain. The material was CD4+ T cells from PBMCs cultured with HCoV-NL63 spike peptides, obtained after COVID-19 vaccination. The CDR3 DNA follows: TGTGCCAGCAGCTTAGAACGGGTGAACACTGAAGCTTTCTTT. Translated: CASSLERVNTEAFF.